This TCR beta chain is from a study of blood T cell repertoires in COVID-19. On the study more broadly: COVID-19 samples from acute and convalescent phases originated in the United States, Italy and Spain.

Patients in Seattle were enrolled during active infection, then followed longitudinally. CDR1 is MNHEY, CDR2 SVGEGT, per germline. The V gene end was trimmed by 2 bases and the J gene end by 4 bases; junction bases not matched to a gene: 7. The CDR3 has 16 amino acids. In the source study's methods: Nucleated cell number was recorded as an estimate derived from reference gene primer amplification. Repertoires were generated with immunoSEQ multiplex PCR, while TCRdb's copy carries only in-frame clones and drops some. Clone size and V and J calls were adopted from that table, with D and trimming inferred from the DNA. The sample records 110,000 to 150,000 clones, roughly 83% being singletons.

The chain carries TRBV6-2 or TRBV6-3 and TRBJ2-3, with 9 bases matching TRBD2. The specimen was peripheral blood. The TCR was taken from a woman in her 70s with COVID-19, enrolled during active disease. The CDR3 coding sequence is TGTGCCAGCAGTTACGGCGGGACTAGCCCTCCAGATACGCAGTATTTT. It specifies CASSYGGTSPPDTQYF.